One and the same sample provided the 5 T cell receptor beta chains below, sequenced in a study of CD8 T cells in Susac syndrome. Random-hexamer reverse transcription was applied to roughly 0.5 to 1 ug RNA. TCRdb reanalysed the immunoSEQ multiplex PCR reads using MiXCR and keeps one entry per CDR3 protein. The table lists under 200,000 distinct CDR3 sequences, approximately 93% of them singletons, with approximately 0.098% in the top ten. Sequencing was carried out using CD4+ T cells from PBMCs. These receptors were obtained from a human donor in good health.

The V gene is TRBV18, the J gene TRBJ2-1, with no clear D. In germline, CDR1 is KGHSH, CDR2 LQKENI. Trimming shortened V by 4 bases and J by 6 bases, and 13 bases separated the two germline ends. The CDR3 is 14 amino acids. CDR3 nucleotide sequence: TGTGCCAGCTCACATCTGACACCCTTCAATGAGCAGTTCTTC. This encodes CASSHLTPFNEQFF.

The chain joins TRBV7-2 to TRBJ2-1, with D perhaps TRBD1 (7 bases). Germline assignment: CDR1 SGHTA and CDR2 FQGNSA. The CDR3 spans 14 residues. Trimming cost V 5 bases and J 8 bases, with 16 bases left between them. The CDR3 region is CASSTRDSGHEQFF. CDR3 coding DNA: TGTGCCAGCAGCACCCGGGACAGCGGGCATGAGCAGTTCTTC. Using reference TRBV7-2 and TRBJ2-1 for the parts outside the CDR3, the full variable domain is GAGVSQSPSNKVTEKGKDVELRCDPISGHTALYWYRQSLGQGLEFLIYFQGNSAPDKSGLPSDRFSAERTGGSVSTLTIQRTQQEDSAVYLCASSTRDSGHEQFFGPGTRLTVL.

The chain links TRBV4-1 to TRBJ2-1, with TRBD1 matching over 9 bases. Germline CDR1 reads MGHRA; CDR2 reads YSYEKL. The CDR3 loop spans 17 amino acids. Trimming cost V 2 bases and J 0 bases; bases outside gene matches: 5. The CDR3 nucleotides read TGCGCCAGCAGCCAATACGGGACAGGGAGCTCCTACAATGAGCAGTTCTTC. This codes for CASSQYGTGSSYNEQFF.

The chain employs TRBV6-6 and TRBJ1-1; D not certain. The CDR3 is made up of 12 amino acids. From germline, CDR1 is MNHNY and CDR2 SVGAGI (reference sequence). The V end lost 2 bases, the J end lost 8 bases, and 9 bases lay between the germline ends. The CDR3 loop is CASSYGGYEAFF. The CDR3 DNA reads as TGTGCCAGCAGTTACGGAGGGTACGAAGCTTTCTTT.

In this sample, this clonotype turned up once. J is TRBJ1-2 and V is TRBV28, with a weak D call TRBD1 (5 bases). The CDR3 runs to 14 residues. V was clipped by 4 bases and J by 4 bases, with 13 bases between them. Germline V gene sequence: CDR1 MDHEN, CDR2 SYDVKM. CDR3 region: CASSSGFWSYGYTF. The CDR3 DNA reads TGTGCCAGCAGTTCAGGGTTCTGGAGCTATGGCTACACCTTC.